Below are 20 T cell receptor delta chains sequenced from a single sample in a study of gamma-delta chains in newborns, infants, children (dated by TCRdb to the late 2010s). TCRdb names Illumina MiSeq as the instrument used. TCRdb reanalyzed the public reads with the CATT caller, and identical DNA sequences were merged afterwards. Here the sample has fewer than 6,000 delta-chain clones; roughly 3.9% occur a single time. The ten top clones hold about 7.8% of the sample. The sequencing input was blood. The receptor source for this set is a child who was a newborn, infant or young child, either healthy, febrile or measles-vaccinated (not recorded which).

The sample holds a few counts of this clone. TCRdb's entry gives the protein of a much larger clone, which mismatches this DNA's translation at residue 3, likely from a read error; the protein reported here is translated from the DNA. This rearrangement joins TRDV2 to TRDJ3; D not resolved. The CDR3 is 16 residues long. CDR1 and CDR2 from the germline V gene are GEAIGNYY and EKD. In nucleotides, the CDR3 is TGCGCCAGTGACACCGCCCCTGGCTGGGACACCCGACAGATGTTTTTC. Residues: CASDTAPGWDTRQMFF.

This clone was recorded a few times. A read error may be the cause here, since a much bigger clone is one base away. V gene TRDV1 combines with J gene TRDJ3; 9 bases line up with TRDD2. This CDR3 comprises 20 residues. Germline CDR1 TSWWSYY, CDR2 QGS. The CDR3: CALGEFLPTRDSRDTRQMFF. The CDR3 bases are TGTGCTCTTGGGGAATTCCTTCCTACCCGGGACTCCCGGGACACCCGACAGATGTTTTTC.

There are a few counts of this clone. Being one base from a much bigger clone, this may be a read error. The sample has other DNA sequences that encode this CDR3 too. J is TRDJ1 and V is TRDV1, with TRDD3 matching 9 bases. The CDR3 covers 19 residues. The trim removed 4 bases at V and 0 bases at J, leaving 15 bases unmatched. Germline CDR1 and CDR2: TSWWSYY and QGS. The CDR3 nucleotides are TGTGCTCTTGGGGTCTCGAGGATACTGGGGGACCCATACACCGATAAACTCATCTTT. Its translation is CALGVSRILGDPYTDKLIF.

The V gene is TRDV1, the J gene TRDJ1; 7 bases agree with TRDD3. V lost 3 bases to trimming and J lost 0 bases; unmatched junction nucleotides: 16. Germline values: CDR1 TSWWSYY, CDR2 QGS. There are 19 residues in the CDR3. This CDR3 reads CALGENKAYWGFNTDKLIF. Written as DNA, the CDR3 is TGTGCTCTTGGGGAGAATAAGGCGTACTGGGGATTTAACACCGATAAACTCATCTTT.

This clone has only a few counts. This may arise from a read error, as a much more abundant clone is one base away. At the DNA level, this CDR3 is encoded by other sequences in the same sample as well. The rearrangement uses TRDV1 and TRDJ1; 10 nucleotides align to TRDD3. This CDR3 contains 19 residues. Germline CDR1 reads TSWWSYY; CDR2 reads QGS. The CDR3 region has the DNA TGTGCTCTTGGGGAACTGGGGGATACGCGTATCGGGTACACCGATAAGCTCATCTTT. Protein sequence: CALGELGDTRIGYTDKLIF.

Note on this clone: The protein TCRdb lists belongs to a much larger clone and differs from this DNA's translation at residue 5, which points to a read error; the protein shown is made from the DNA. This chain connects TRDV2 to TRDJ3; unclear D gene. Germline CDR1 and CDR2: GEAIGNYY and EKD. The CDR3 totals 16 residues. With 3 bases removed from V and 3 bases from J, the gap between germline ends came to 11 bases. CDR3 region: CACDAAPGWDTRQMFF. As DNA, the CDR3 is TGTGCCTGTGACGCCGCCCCTGGCTGGGACACCCGACAGATGTTTTTC.

This clone is labeled large. The same CDR3 also results from other DNA sequences found in this sample. The chain carries TRAV29/DV5 and TRDJ1; TRDD3 matches at 13 bases. The CDR3 extends over 17 amino acids. V lost 0 bases, J lost 2 bases, and 7 bases stayed unmatched. Germline V CDR1 and CDR2: NSMFDY, ISSIKDK. This chain's CDR3 is CAASAGTGGYATDKLIF. Written as DNA, the CDR3 is TGTGCAGCAAGCGCGGGTACTGGGGGATACGCAACCGATAAACTCATCTTT.

Only a few counts were recorded for this clone. TCRdb's protein, taken from a much larger clone, differs from this DNA's translation at residue 11, likely owing to a read error; the protein displayed comes from the DNA. The chain joins TRDV1 to TRDJ2; the match to TRDD2 covers 8 bases. The V gene's germline CDR1 is TSWWSYY and CDR2 QGS. The V segment lost 6 bases and the J segment 0 bases; nucleotides outside the gene matches: 18. The CDR3 loop spans 20 amino acids. The CDR3 spells CALGRTPLPKRETLTAQLFF. The CDR3 nucleotides read TGTGCTCTTGGAAGAACGCCCCTTCCTAAGAGGGAAACTTTGACAGCACAACTCTTCTTT.

A remark on this clone: Given a much more abundant clone one base away, this may be a read error. This sample also contains other DNA sequences that code for the same CDR3. The chain couples TRDV1 to TRDJ1, with a tentative D call TRDD2 (5 bases). The CDR3 covers 18 residues. V was clipped by 4 bases and J by 0 bases, with 21 bases between them. CDR1 and CDR2 from the germline V gene are TSWWSYY and QGS. The CDR3 loop reads CALGAILAGPSYTDKLIF. In DNA form, the CDR3 reads TGTGCTCTTGGGGCCATCCTGGCTGGCCCTTCGTACACCGATAAACTCATCTTT.

By share of the sample, this clone is medium-sized. Within the sample, other DNA sequences also encode this same CDR3. This chain links TRDV1 with TRDJ1, with TRDD3 matching over 8 bases. The CDR3 covers 22 residues. Germline trimming cut 5 bases from V and 0 bases from J; bases unmatched to any gene: 26. Germline V CDR1 and CDR2: TSWWSYY, QGS. DNA of the CDR3: TGTGCTCTTGGGAGAGCTTCCTCCTGGGGGACAGCACAACTCCCGTACACCGATAAACTCATCTTT. This gives the protein CALGRASSWGTAQLPYTDKLIF.

Regarding this clone: A far larger clone is just one base off, so this is likely a read error. Other nucleotide sequences in the sample specify the same CDR3. In nucleotides, the CDR3 is TGTGCTCTTGGGGAACTCAGTAGACGAGAACTGGGGGATAGATGTGGCATCGCTAAACTCATCTTT. As protein: CALGELSRRELGDRCGIAKLIF. The chain uses TRDV1 and TRDJ1, with 11 nucleotides matching TRDD3. CDR3 length: 22 amino acids. Germline V gives CDR1 TSWWSYY, CDR2 QGS. Losses at the gene ends were 0 bases for V and 7 bases for J; bases not matched to a gene: 25.

This clone was found a few times. The translation of this DNA and the TCRdb protein of a much larger clone differ at residue 11, probably owing to a read error; the protein shown here is translated from the DNA. V usage is TRDV2 and J usage is TRDJ1; 13 nucleotides agree with TRDD3. Looked up from germline, CDR1 is GEAIGNYY and CDR2 is EKD. The CDR3 extends over 16 amino acids. Losses at the gene ends were 3 bases for V and 3 bases for J; bases not matched to a gene: 6. The CDR3 DNA follows: TGTGCCTGTGACCCGATAACTGGGGGATACGCCGATAAACTCATCTTT. This gives the protein CACDPITGGYADKLIF.

This clone was counted between two and nine times. This likely traces to a read error, being one base from a far larger clone. Other nucleotide sequences in the sample specify the same CDR3. V gene TRDV2 combines with J gene TRDJ3; 9 bases are shared with TRDD3. V was pared by 3 bases and J by 0 bases, with 5 bases of the junction left unmatched. This CDR3 is built from 18 residues. CDR1 and CDR2 (germline): GEAIGNYY, EKD. CDR3 DNA sequence: TGTGCCTGTGACGTACTGGGGGACACCTCCTGGGACACCCGACAGATGTTTTTC. It encodes CACDVLGDTSWDTRQMFF.

Judged by abundance, this clone is medium-sized. Just one base apart from a much larger clone, this may be a read error. The chain carries TRDV2 and TRDJ1, with D tentatively TRDD3 (6 bases). This CDR3 is 16 amino acids long. V dropped 0 bases and J dropped 1 base, with 14 bases sitting between them. Germline-derived CDR1 and CDR2 are GEAIGNYY and EKD. CDR3 loop: CACDTVPGEGTDKLIF. The DNA for the CDR3 is TGTGCCTGTGACACCGTACCGGGGGAAGGCACCGATAAACTCATCTTT.

Within the sample, this clone is large. The V call is TRDV1, the J call TRDJ2; the match to TRDD3 covers 7 bases. This CDR3 has 18 residues. The V gene's germline CDR1 is TSWWSYY and CDR2 QGS. The ends lost 3 bases at V and 2 bases at J; junction bases unmatched: 12. The CDR3 region is CALGDGGPKGVLTAQLFF. The CDR3 coding sequence is TGTGCTCTTGGGGATGGGGGACCTAAAGGAGTGTTGACAGCACAACTCTTCTTT.

For this clone: The protein TCRdb lists belongs to a much larger clone and differs from this DNA's translation at residue 5, which points to a read error; the protein shown is made from the DNA. This rearrangement joins TRDV2 to TRDJ3; TRDD3 agrees at 11 bases. Germline assignment: CDR1 GEAIGNYY and CDR2 EKD. V trimming: 2 bases; J trimming: 7 bases; junction bases outside the gene matches: 3. There are 16 residues in the CDR3. CDR3 DNA sequence: TGTGCCTGTGACATGCTGGGGGATACCGACACCCGACAGATGTTTTTC. Its protein is CACDMLGDTDTRQMFF.

By share, this clone ranks as medium-sized. This chain joins TRDV3 and TRDJ1; 12 bases map to TRDD3. This CDR3 is built from 20 residues. Trimming took 3 bases from V and 4 from J; bases not matched to a gene: 24. The V gene's germline CDR1 is TVYSNPD and CDR2 GDNSRS (reference sequence). The CDR3 is CAFPHSSSVLWGIRGDKLIF. CDR3 bases: TGTGCCTTCCCCCATTCTTCCTCAGTTCTCTGGGGGATACGGGGCGATAAACTCATCTTT.

This clone rates as medium-sized. This chain connects TRDV1 to TRDJ1; 8 bases are shared with TRDD3. This CDR3 region has 18 residues. Trimming at V came to 3 bases and at J to 3 bases, leaving 15 bases not matched to a gene. CDR1 is TSWWSYY, CDR2 QGS, per germline. CDR3 in amino acids: CALGDPSRFTGGPDKLIF. CDR3 DNA: TGTGCTCTTGGGGACCCCTCTAGGTTTACTGGGGGCCCCGATAAACTCATCTTT.

As to this clone: A far bigger clonotype differs at one base, so this is likely a read error. V and J are TRAV29/DV5 and TRDJ1; weak D call: TRDD3 (7 bases). Trimming removed 5 bases from V and 1 base from J, with 45 bases in between. The CDR3 totals 24 residues. CDR1 and CDR2 (germline): NSMFDY, ISSIKDK. CDR3 amino acids: CAARVPQGVLLRGYATLFTDKLIF. CDR3 nucleotide sequence: TGTGCAGCGAGGGTTCCTCAGGGGGTCCTCCTACGTGGATACGCTACACTATTCACCGATAAACTCATCTTT.

Turning to this clone: This could be a read error, since a much larger clone is one nucleotide away. This CDR3 is also generated by other DNA sequences in the sample. The chain recombines TRDV2 with TRDJ2; 7 nucleotides align to TRDD3. Per the germline V gene, CDR1 is GEAIGNYY and CDR2 is EKD. CDR3 size: 16 residues. The CDR3 nucleotides read TGTGCCTGTGACACCAGGAAGGGATACTCTCCAGCCCAACTCTTCTTT. Its protein product is CACDTRKGYSPAQLFF.